One sample yielded the 32 T cell receptor delta chains listed below, sequenced in a study of gamma-delta chains in newborns, infants, children. TCRdb fed the reads into CATT to redo clone calling. Counted here are about 1,500 delta-chain clones, about 8.3% occurring once; the ten biggest clones make up 23%. The sequenced sample was blood. The receptors here all came from a child who was a newborn, infant or young child, either healthy, febrile or measles-vaccinated (not recorded which).

This clone was observed a few times. The likely explanation is a read error, given a far larger clone one base away. The identical CDR3 is also encoded by other nucleotide sequences in the sample. This sequence joins TRDV2 and TRDJ1; 12 positions match TRDD3. Germline assignment: CDR1 GEAIGNYY and CDR2 EKD. CDR3 length equals 16 residues. The CDR3: CACDALLGDTTDKLIF. The CDR3 DNA sequence: TGTGCCTGTGACGCCTTACTGGGGGATACCACCGATAAACTCATATTT.

This clone is categorized as large (0.1 to 1%). The chain carries TRDV2 and TRDJ3; 12 bases align to TRDD3. The CDR3 consists of 18 residues. Germline CDR1 GEAIGNYY, CDR2 EKD. The J segment lost 0 bases and the V segment lost 3 bases, leaving 2 bases of the junction unmatched. CDR3 region: CACDVLGDTSWDTRQMFF. The CDR3 nucleotides are TGTGCCTGTGACGTACTGGGGGATACCTCCTGGGACACCCGACAGATGTTTTTC.

Regarding this clone: The TCRdb protein comes from a much larger clone and disagrees with this DNA's translation at residue 8, likely due to a read error; the protein given here is derived from the DNA. The chain joins TRAV29/DV5 to TRDJ3; TRDD1 is a possible D gene (5 bases). Germline CDR1 is NSMFDY and CDR2 is ISSIKDK. This CDR3 spans 19 amino acids. V lost 0 bases and J lost 2, with 18 bases in between. In DNA, the CDR3 is TGTGCAGCAAGCGCGTATAGTGAGGGCCTTGCCTGGGACACCCGACAGATGTTTTTC. The encoded protein is CAASAYSEGLAWDTRQMFF.

As concerns this clone: A far bigger clonotype differs at one base, so this is likely a read error. Other DNA sequences in this sample translate to the same CDR3. The chain joins TRDV2 to TRDJ3; 12 bases are a match to TRDD3. The CDR3 contains 20 residues. The germline CDR1 and CDR2 sequences are GEAIGNYY and EKD. As DNA, the CDR3 is TGCGCCTGTGACAAGCTAGTACTGGGGGATACTTCCTGGGACACCCGACAGATGTTTTTC. It codes for CACDKLVLGDTSWDTRQMFF.

By sample share, this clone is large (0.1 to 1%). Other nucleotide sequences from this sample produce the same CDR3. The rearrangement joins TRDV1 to TRDJ1; 8 positions agree with TRDD3. J gave up 0 bases and V 0 bases, and 12 bases lay outside the gene matches. The germline V gene has CDR1 TSWWSYY and CDR2 QGS. This CDR3 region has 19 residues. The chain's CDR3 is CALGELLPLGAPYTDKLIF. CDR3 nucleotides: TGTGCTCTTGGGGAACTCCTACCACTGGGGGCCCCGTACACCGATAAACTCATCTTT.

V usage is TRDV2 and J usage is TRDJ3; 11 nucleotides agree with TRDD3. Germline V CDR1 and CDR2: GEAIGNYY, EKD. Germline trimming cut 0 bases from V and 0 bases from J; bases unmatched to any gene: 15. This CDR3 has 23 amino acids. The CDR3, as DNA: TGTGCCTGTGACACCGTCGGTGGGGGATACGCCCCTGGAGACTCCTGGGACACCCGACAGATGTTTTTC. This gives the protein CACDTVGGGYAPGDSWDTRQMFF.

The table lists this clone with a few counts. TCRdb pairs this DNA with a much larger clone's protein that differs at residue 7, likely a read error; the protein shown was translated from the DNA. The V and J genes are TRDV2 and TRDJ2, with TRDD3 matching 7 bases. Germline V gene sequence: CDR1 GEAIGNYY, CDR2 EKD. The CDR3 is 15 residues long. The trim removed 2 bases at V and 4 bases at J, leaving 6 bases unmatched. CDR3 nucleotide sequence: TGTGCCTGTGACATACTGAGGGATACGACAGCACAACTCTTCTTT. This translates into CACDILRDTTAQLFF.

In its sample, this clone was seen a few times. TCRdb records a much larger clone's protein for this DNA, with a difference at residue 17 that likely arises from a read error; the protein given is the translation of the DNA. The CDR3 here is CACDRLGEEGSWDTRQTFF. Here the CDR3 DNA reads TGTGCCTGTGACAGACTGGGGGAAGAAGGCTCCTGGGACACCCGACAGACGTTTTTC. This rearrangement joins TRDV2 to TRDJ3, with TRDD3 matching 9 bases. The CDR3 consists of 19 residues. Germline values: CDR1 GEAIGNYY, CDR2 EKD.

This clone was recorded a few times. Translating this DNA gives a protein that differs at residue 10 from the TCRdb one, which belongs to a much larger clone; a read error is likely, and the protein shown is this translation. The J gene is TRDJ3, the V gene TRDV2, with 8 bases matching TRDD3. This CDR3 spans 18 amino acids. From germline, CDR1 is GEAIGNYY and CDR2 EKD. J lost 2 bases, V lost 3 bases, and 8 bases had no gene match. The CDR3 here is CACDPLLGAAWDTRQMFF. In DNA, the CDR3 is TGTGCCTGTGACCCCCTACTGGGGGCTGCCTGGGACACCCGACAGATGTTTTTC.

This clone was recorded a few times. The TCRdb protein comes from a much larger clone and disagrees with this DNA's translation at residue 5, likely due to a read error; the protein given here is derived from the DNA. The CDR3 loop reads CACPRGFPLTAQLFF. The CDR3, as DNA: TGTGCCTGTCCGAGGGGCTTCCCTTTGACAGCACAACTCTTCTTT. J is TRDJ2 and V is TRDV2, with D perhaps matching TRDD2 (5 bases). V lost 6 bases and J lost 0, with 13 bases in between. Germline V gene sequence: CDR1 GEAIGNYY, CDR2 EKD. The CDR3 runs to 15 residues.

Regarding this clone: With a far larger clone one base away, a read error is the likely cause. The chain employs TRDV2 and TRDJ3; TRDD3 is a possible D gene (5 bases). The CDR3 consists of 19 residues. CDR1 and CDR2 from the germline V gene are GEAIGNYY and EKD. CDR3 sequence: CACDTDRGFSSWDTRQVFF. CDR3 in DNA: TGTGCCTGTGACACCGACAGGGGGTTTAGCTCCTGGGACACCCGACAGGTGTTTTTC.

About this clone: Since a much larger clone is just one base distant, this may be a read error. The rearrangement joins TRDV2 to TRDJ3; 8 nucleotides match TRDD3. J was trimmed by 0 bases and V by 3 bases; bases with no gene match: 9. The germline V gene has CDR1 GEAIGNYY and CDR2 EKD. The CDR3 contains 19 residues. The CDR3, as DNA: TGTGCCTGTGACGCGGTGGGGGATTTGAGCTCCTGGGACACCCGACAGATGTTTTTC. Its protein product is CACDAVGDLSSWDTRQMFF.

By its share, this clone is large. This same CDR3 is encoded by further DNA sequences in the sample. The rearrangement uses TRDV2 and TRDJ3, with 10 bases identical to TRDD3. Germline V gene lookup returns CDR1 GEAIGNYY and CDR2 EKD. The V and J ends lost 6 bases and 0 bases, in that order; junction bases with no gene match: 4. The CDR3 sequence is 17 residues long. The DNA for the CDR3 is TGTGCCTGTCCGGCTGGGGGATACTCCTGGGACACCCGACAGATGTTTTTC. Its translation: CACPAGGYSWDTRQMFF.

By its share, this clone is medium-sized. A single base separates this from a much larger clone, so it may be a read error. The V and J genes are TRDV2 and TRDJ1, with a possible D match to TRDD3 (6 bases). This CDR3 comprises 14 residues. Germline V gene data show CDR1 as GEAIGNYY and CDR2 as EKD. The CDR3 DNA is TGTGCCAGTGACACCGTGGGGGACACCGATAAACTCATCTTT. It yields the protein CASDTVGDTDKLIF.

Worth noting for this clone: It differs at one base from a far larger clone, so likely a read error. This specimen includes other DNA sequences encoding the same CDR3. J is TRDJ1 and V is TRDV1; D not resolved. The CDR3 runs 20 residues. Germline V gives CDR1 TSWWSYY, CDR2 QGS. Trimming pared 0 bases from V and 0 bases from J, leaving 23 bases between. The CDR3 bases are TGTGCTCTTGGGGAACTAAGACGGGGTGGTACCCTTTTGTACACCGATAAACTCATCTTT. As protein: CALGELRRGGTLLYTDKLIF.

This chain links TRDV2 with TRDJ2; D is possibly TRDD3 (6 bases). Germline V gene data show CDR1 as GEAIGNYY and CDR2 as EKD. The CDR3 runs 18 residues. Trimming removed 1 base at V and 9 bases at J, with 26 bases between. The CDR3 bases are TGTGCCTGTGACACTTGGGGGGAGGCGAAGGCGTCTACATCACAACTCTTCTTT. Translated: CACDTWGEAKASTSQLFF.

V gene TRDV2 combines with J gene TRDJ2; TRDD3 aligns across 10 bases. V lost 2 bases and J lost 5; bases outside the gene matches: 1. There are 14 residues in the CDR3. Germline values: CDR1 GEAIGNYY, CDR2 EKD. Here the CDR3 DNA reads TGTGCCTGTGACATACTGGGGGATACAGCACAACTCTTCTTT. Amino acids: CACDILGDTAQLFF.

A word on this clone: One end of the junction fails to match germline, which may point to a read error. The chain employs TRDV2 and TRDJ3; TRDD3 aligns across 8 bases. Germline V gene sequence: CDR1 GEAIGNYY, CDR2 EKD. The CDR3 spans 18 residues. The CDR3 sequence is CARATYWGRSWYTRQMFF. Here the CDR3 DNA reads TGTGCCCGTGCCACTTACTGGGGGCGCTCCTGGTACACCCGACAGATGTTTTTC.

Comments on this clone: One base separates it from a far larger clone, so it is likely a read error. This sequence joins TRDV2 and TRDJ3; 8 bases line up with TRDD3. The CDR3 covers 18 residues. The V gene's germline CDR1 is GEAIGNYY and CDR2 EKD. In DNA, the CDR3 is TGTGCCTGTGACCCCCTACTGGGGGCTACCTGGGACACCCGACAGGTGTTTTTC. Its translation is CACDPLLGATWDTRQVFF.

Regarding this clone: This DNA translates differently at residue 5 from the TCRdb protein, which is that of a much larger clone; a read error is likely, and the protein shown is the DNA's own translation. This chain connects TRDV2 to TRDJ3; 7 positions match TRDD3. Losses at the gene ends were 3 bases for V and 0 bases for J; bases not matched to a gene: 4. The germline V gene encodes CDR1 GEAIGNYY and CDR2 EKD. This CDR3 is built from 17 residues. CDR3 in DNA: TGTGCCTGTGACGCCCTGGGGGCCTCCTGGGACACCCGACAGATGTTTTTC. Its translation: CACDALGASWDTRQMFF.

Worth noting for this clone: TCRdb records a much larger clone's protein for this DNA, with a difference at residue 3 that likely arises from a read error; the protein given is the translation of the DNA. The chain joins TRDV2 to TRDJ1; 12 bases map to TRDD3. The CDR3 loop spans 16 amino acids. Trimming removed 7 bases from V and 3 bases from J; junction bases left unmatched: 11. Germline CDR1 is GEAIGNYY and CDR2 is EKD. This CDR3 reads CAWDCRWGIRADKLIF. The CDR3 coding sequence is TGTGCCTGGGACTGCCGCTGGGGGATACGAGCCGATAAACTCATCTTT.

Concerning this clone itself: The TCRdb protein comes from a much larger clone and disagrees with this DNA's translation at residue 3, likely due to a read error; the protein given here is derived from the DNA. The V gene is TRDV2, the J gene TRDJ1; TRDD3 is a possible D gene (6 bases). CDR1 and CDR2 (germline): GEAIGNYY, EKD. The CDR3 has 15 amino acids. The CDR3 reads CAFDNGYLYTDKLIF. As DNA, the CDR3 is TGTGCCTTTGACAACGGATACTTGTACACCGATAAACTCATCTTT.

This clone has only a few counts. This likely traces to a read error, being one base from a far larger clone. Other nucleotide sequences in the sample specify the same CDR3. The chain couples TRDV2 to TRDJ2; 10 bases fit TRDD3. Germline V gene lookup returns CDR1 GEAIGNYY and CDR2 EKD. This CDR3 spans 18 amino acids. CDR3 in DNA: TGTGCCTGCGACACCGTACTGGGGGATCCCTCTTTGACAGCACAACTCTTCTTT. Translation gives CACDTVLGDPSLTAQLFF.

Notes on this clone: A far larger clone is off by one base, so a read error is likely. The chain uses TRDV2 and TRDJ1, with TRDD3 matching over 9 bases. CDR1 GEAIGNYY and CDR2 EKD come from the germline V gene. This CDR3 comprises 15 residues. V gave up 2 bases and J gave up 0 bases; unmatched junction bases: 3. The CDR3 sequence is CACDRLGEYTDKLIF. The CDR3 coding sequence is TGTGCCTGTGACAGACTGGGGGAGTACACCGATAAACTCATCTTT.

Regarding this clone: TCRdb's protein for this DNA is that of a much larger clone and differs from the translation at residue 12, likely a read error; the protein shown is the DNA translation. The CDR3 is CACDPMYWGILEPWDTRQMFF. For the CDR3, the DNA is TGTGCCTGTGACCCGATGTACTGGGGGATACTAGAGCCCTGGGACACCCGACAGATGTTTTTC. The chain couples TRDV2 to TRDJ3; 12 bases match TRDD3. CDR1 is GEAIGNYY, CDR2 EKD, per germline. Trimming at V came to 3 bases and at J to 2 bases, leaving 13 bases not matched to a gene. The CDR3 runs to 21 residues.

The sample holds a few counts of this clone. A far larger clone is one base from this, pointing to a likely read error. Distinct nucleotide sequences in the sample also encode this CDR3. This rearrangement joins TRDV2 to TRDJ3; 11 nucleotides agree with TRDD3. Germline V gene data show CDR1 as GEAIGNYY and CDR2 as EKD. The CDR3 loop spans 17 amino acids. The CDR3 DNA reads as TGTGCCTGTCCGGCTGGGGGATACTCCTGGGACACCCGGCAGATGTTTTTC. This gives the protein CACPAGGYSWDTRQMFF.

This clone was observed a few times. A much bigger clone sits one base away, suggesting this may be a read error. V gene TRDV2 combines with J gene TRDJ3; 8 bases match TRDD3. CDR1 and CDR2 from the germline V gene are GEAIGNYY and EKD. The CDR3 runs 19 residues. Written as DNA, the CDR3 is TGTGCCTGTGACACGGTGGGGGATTTGAGCTCCTGGGACATCCGACAGATGTTTTTC. Its translation: CACDTVGDLSSWDIRQMFF.

This clone is categorized as medium-sized. The chain carries TRDV3 and TRDJ1; 7 nucleotides line up with TRDD3. Trimming took 3 bases from V and 4 from J; bases not matched to a gene: 23. The CDR3 has 18 residues. CDR1 TVYSNPD and CDR2 GDNSRS come from the germline V gene (reference sequence). CDR3 loop: CAFSGEEWIRGGGDKLIF. CDR3 DNA sequence: TGTGCCTTCTCAGGGGAAGAGTGGATACGCGGGGGTGGCGATAAACTCATCTTT.

As to this clone: TCRdb assigns this DNA the protein of a much larger clone, which departs from its translation at residue 7; this likely reflects a read error, and the protein shown comes from translating the DNA. V and J are TRDV2 and TRDJ3, with D tentatively TRDD3 (5 bases). V was cut by 2 bases and J by 2 bases, with 12 bases left in between. The germline V gene has CDR1 GEAIGNYY and CDR2 EKD. This CDR3 contains 17 residues. The CDR3 DNA reads as TGTGCCTGTGACAATGGGGTATACGCCTGGGACACCCGACAGATGTTTTTC. Its protein product is CACDNGVYAWDTRQMFF.

Points on this clone: Given a far larger clone just one base away, this is likely a sequencing read error. This specimen includes other DNA sequences encoding the same CDR3. The rearrangement uses TRDV2 and TRDJ3; TRDD3 matches 7 bases. The length of the CDR3 is 17 residues. Germline CDR1 is GEAIGNYY and CDR2 is EKD. V shed 6 bases, J shed 0 bases, and the junction held 7 bases outside the gene matches. The CDR3 region is CACPAGGYSWDTRQMFF. In DNA, the CDR3 is TGTGCCTGTCCGGCTGGGGGGTACTCCTGGGACACCCGACAGATGTTTTTC.

Regarding this clone: TCRdb has a much larger clone's protein, which differs at residue 7 from the translation of this DNA, likely because of a read error; what is shown is the protein translated from the DNA. The J gene is TRDJ3, the V gene TRDV2; 9 positions agree with TRDD3. Germline-derived CDR1 and CDR2 are GEAIGNYY and EKD. This CDR3 comprises 20 residues. Trimming took 0 bases from V and 4 from J; bases not matched to a gene: 12. The CDR3 sequence: CACDTRSVLGDGWDTRQMFF. The CDR3 bases are TGTGCCTGTGACACCAGGTCCGTGCTGGGGGATGGATGGGACACCCGACAGATGTTTTTC.

In this sample, this clone turned up a few times. TCRdb shows a much larger clone's protein in place of this DNA's translation, and the two differ at residue 13, likely through a read error; the protein shown is translated from the DNA. DNA for the CDR3: TGTGCCTGTGACACCCTTGGGGGATCCCTTGGTAAACCCATCTTT. Its translation is CACDTLGGSLGKPIF. The chain links TRDV2 to TRDJ1, with 8 bases lining up with TRDD3. This CDR3 has 15 residues. The V gene's germline CDR1 is GEAIGNYY and CDR2 EKD.